The present TCR beta chain was sequenced within a study of T cells in localized non-small cell lung cancer. Study observations and caveats: The greatest T cell clonality was found in uninvolved adjacent lung (higher than in tumor). Heterogeneity stays possible, as sequencing covered only one tumor region. Median roughly 57 top-100 tumor clones were shared with paired adjacent lung.

Points on this clone: Its antigen is unidentified.

The germline V gene encodes CDR1 MNHGY and CDR2 SAAAGT. The ends were cut back, 6 bases at V and 2 bases at J, with 17 bases in the middle. The CDR3 has 15 amino acids. The assay was immunoSEQ multiplex PCR, and TCRdb's table has in-frame clones only and misses some. The data show approximately 4,400 clones, with roughly 30% seen just once and about 4.5% held by the top ten. Sequencing was performed on lung tumor tissue, taken before any cancer treatment. V is TRBV6-8 and J is TRBJ2-7, with D possibly matching TRBD1 (5 bases). This TCR was recovered from a man aged 40-75 years with stage III squamous cell lung carcinoma. In nucleotides, the CDR3 is TGTGCCAGCAGACTAACAGGATTACAAGCCTACGAGCAGTACTTC. This sequence encodes CASRLTGLQAYEQYF.